The 6 T cell receptor beta chains presented below share a single source sample, sequenced in a study of T cell repertoires in cytomegalovirus infection. TCRdb re-derived calls from the reads in MiXCR, one entry per CDR3 protein. In the table there are approximately 400,000 distinct CDR3 sequences, approximately 32% of which are singletons. The sample was PBMCs. The receptors come from a human donor in good health (CMV status not recorded). Some clones in this sample may be carry-over from other donors' samples.

This clonotype was detected only a few times. The gene calls are TRBV6-6 and TRBJ1-1; tentatively, D is TRBD1 (5 bases). Per the germline V gene, CDR1 is MNHNY and CDR2 is SVGAGI (reference sequence). The germline V and J ends were trimmed by 0 bases and 1 base, with 9 bases remaining between them. This CDR3 spans 15 amino acids. This chain's CDR3 is CASSYSIRANTEAFF. DNA of the CDR3: TGTGCCAGCAGTTACTCGATCAGGGCGAACACTGAAGCTTTCTTT.

V gene TRBV4-1 combines with J gene TRBJ2-4; 14 nucleotides line up with TRBD2. The CDR3 totals 17 residues. V lost 1 base and J lost 6; bases outside the gene matches: 5. Germline V CDR1 and CDR2: MGHRA, YSYEKL. The DNA of the CDR3 is TGCGCCAGCAGCCAAGTGGGGACTAGCGGGGGAGGAAACATTCAGTACTTC. Its protein product is CASSQVGTSGGGNIQYF.

With regard to this clonotype: Germline and junction disagree at one end, which may indicate a read error. The genes are TRBV7-2 and TRBJ2-6; 7 nucleotides agree with TRBD2. The CDR3 contains 14 residues. Germline CDR1 and CDR2: SGHTA and FQGNSA. CDR3 amino acids: CSLGGTSGANVLTF. In nucleotides, the CDR3 is TGCTCCTTGGGGGGGACCTCTGGGGCCAACGTCCTGACTTTC.

There are a few counts of this clonotype. The CDR3 region is CASSPYRVPGTQYF. DNA for the CDR3: TGTGCCAGCAGCCCTTACAGGGTACCGGGTACGCAGTATTTT. V is TRBV7-9 and J is TRBJ2-3; TRBD1 is a possible D gene (6 bases). Per germline, CDR1 SEHNR and CDR2 FQNEAQ (reference sequence). The ends were cut back, 5 bases at V and 8 bases at J, with 17 bases in the middle. The CDR3 runs to 14 residues.

The chain has TRBV7-2 and TRBJ2-1, with a possible D match to TRBD1 (6 bases). V was trimmed by 5 bases and J by 6 bases, leaving 11 bases between them. Germline assignment: CDR1 SGHTA and CDR2 FQGNSA. The CDR3 totals 13 residues. CDR3 region: CASSNGQFNEQFF. The CDR3 DNA reads TGTGCCAGCAGCAACGGACAGTTCAATGAGCAGTTCTTC.

On this clonotype: This may be a read error: a much more frequent sequence differs by one nucleotide. This chain connects TRBV12-3 or TRBV12-4 to TRBJ2-2; 12 positions match TRBD2. The J segment lost 1 base and the V segment lost 6 bases, leaving 0 bases of the junction unmatched. This CDR3 has 15 amino acids. In nucleotides, the CDR3 is TGTGCCAGCAGGGGACTAGCGGGGAACACCGGGGAGCTGTTTTTT. It translates to CASRGLAGNTGELFF.